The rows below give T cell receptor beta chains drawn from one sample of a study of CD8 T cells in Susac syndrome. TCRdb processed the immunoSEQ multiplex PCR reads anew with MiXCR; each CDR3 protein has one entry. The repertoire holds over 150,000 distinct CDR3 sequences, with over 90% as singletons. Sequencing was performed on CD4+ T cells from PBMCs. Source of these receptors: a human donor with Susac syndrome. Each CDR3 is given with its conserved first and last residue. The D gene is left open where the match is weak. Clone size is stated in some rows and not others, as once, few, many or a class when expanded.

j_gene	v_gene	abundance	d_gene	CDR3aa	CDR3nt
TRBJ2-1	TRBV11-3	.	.	CASSSNEGSSYNEQFF	TGTGCCAGCAGCTCTAACGAGGGGAGCTCCTACAATGAGCAGTTCTTC
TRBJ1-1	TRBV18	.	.	CASSPGVGRNTEAFF	TGTGCCAGCTCACCCGGGGTAGGGCGGAACACTGAAGCTTTCTTT
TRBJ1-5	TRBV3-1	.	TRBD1	CASSQGYRGYSNQPQHF	TGTGCCAGCAGCCAAGGGTACAGGGGATATAGCAATCAGCCCCAGCATTTT
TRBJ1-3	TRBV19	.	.	CASSGGPLFRRNTIYF	TGTGCCAGTAGCGGGGGACCTCTCTTTCGGAGAAACACCATATATTTT
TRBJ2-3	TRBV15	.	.	CATSRDFDGRGRTDTQYF	TGTGCCACCAGCAGAGATTTCGATGGGAGGGGGCGCACAGATACGCAGTATTTT
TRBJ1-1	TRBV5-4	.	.	CASSLDRARLPEAFF	TGTGCCAGCAGCTTGGACAGGGCGAGATTGCCTGAAGCTTTCTTT
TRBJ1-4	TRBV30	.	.	CAWSPKVGWEKLFF	TGTGCCTGGAGTCCCAAGGTGGGATGGGAAAAACTGTTTTTT
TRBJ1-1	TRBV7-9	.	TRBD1	CASSPRGQSEAFF	TGTGCCAGCAGCCCCCGGGGACAGAGTGAAGCTTTCTTT
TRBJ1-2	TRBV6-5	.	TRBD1	CASREQTGNYGYTF	TGTGCCAGCAGAGAACAGACAGGGAACTATGGCTACACCTTC
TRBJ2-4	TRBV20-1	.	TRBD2	CSARTSTNIQYF	TGCAGTGCTAGGACTAGCACGAACATTCAGTACTTC
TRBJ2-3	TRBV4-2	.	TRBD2	CASSQEGSGTGDTQYF	TGTGCCAGCAGCCAAGAAGGTAGCGGGACGGGGGATACGCAGTATTTT
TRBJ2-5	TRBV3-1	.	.	CASSLSGAQETQYF	TGTGCCAGCAGTCTAAGCGGAGCTCAAGAGACCCAGTACTTC
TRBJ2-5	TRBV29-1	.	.	CSVEETGQETQYF	TGCAGCGTTGAAGAAACGGGACAAGAGACCCAGTACTTC
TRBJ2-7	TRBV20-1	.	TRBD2	CSGGGTSSYEQYF	TGCAGTGGGGGGGGTACTAGCTCCTACGAGCAGTACTTC
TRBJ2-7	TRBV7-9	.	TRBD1	CASSRDRGHYEQYF	TGTGCCAGCAGCCGAGACAGGGGGCACTACGAGCAGTACTTC
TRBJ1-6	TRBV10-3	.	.	CAISESEGPNSPLHF	TGTGCCATCAGTGAGTCGGAGGGCCCTAATTCACCCCTCCACTTT
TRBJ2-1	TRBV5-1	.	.	CASSLVGPSYNEQFF	TGCGCCAGCAGCCTGGTGGGTCCCAGCTACAATGAGCAGTTCTTC
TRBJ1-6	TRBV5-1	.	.	CASSLGRDHNSPLHF	TGCGCCAGCAGCTTGGGCAGGGACCATAATTCACCCCTCCACTTT
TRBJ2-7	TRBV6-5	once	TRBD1	CASSAGTGMYEQYF	TGTGCCAGCAGCGCCGGGACAGGGATGTACGAGCAGTACTTC
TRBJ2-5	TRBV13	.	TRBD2	CASSLGEASPGGETQYF	TGTGCCAGCAGCTTAGGCGAAGCTAGCCCGGGAGGTGAGACCCAGTACTTC
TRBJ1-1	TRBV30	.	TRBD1	CAWSANRGRAAFF	TGTGCCTGGAGTGCCAACAGGGGCCGGGCAGCTTTCTTT
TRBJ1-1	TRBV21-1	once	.	CASSKALWGTEAFF	TGTGCCAGCAGCAAAGCGCTTTGGGGCACTGAAGCTTTCTTT
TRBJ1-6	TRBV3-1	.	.	CASSQDVGLRNSPLHF	TGTGCCAGCAGCCAAGATGTAGGGCTACGTAATTCACCCCTCCACTTT
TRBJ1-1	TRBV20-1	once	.	CSARDPRLNTEAFF	TGCAGTGCTAGAGATCCGCGGTTGAACACTGAAGCTTTCTTT